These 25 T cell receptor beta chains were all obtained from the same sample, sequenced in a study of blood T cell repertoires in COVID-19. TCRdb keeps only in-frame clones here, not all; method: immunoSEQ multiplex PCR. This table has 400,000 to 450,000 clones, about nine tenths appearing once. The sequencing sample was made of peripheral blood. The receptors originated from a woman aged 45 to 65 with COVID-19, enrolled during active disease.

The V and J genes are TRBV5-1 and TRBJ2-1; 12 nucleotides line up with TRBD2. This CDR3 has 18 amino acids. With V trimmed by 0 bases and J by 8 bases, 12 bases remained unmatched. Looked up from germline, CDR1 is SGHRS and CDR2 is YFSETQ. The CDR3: CASSLAILAGGQADEQFF. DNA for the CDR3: TGCGCCAGCAGCTTGGCGATTCTAGCGGGGGGGCAGGCGGATGAGCAGTTCTTC.

CDR3 protein: CASSPTGNEQFF. Here the CDR3 DNA reads TGTGCCAGCAGCCCTACAGGGAATGAGCAGTTCTTC. This chain joins TRBV27 and TRBJ2-1, with a possible D match to TRBD1 (6 bases). Germline values: CDR1 MNHEY, CDR2 SMNVEV (reference sequence). CDR3 length equals 12 residues. Trimming took 6 bases from V and 7 from J, leaving 10 bases between them.

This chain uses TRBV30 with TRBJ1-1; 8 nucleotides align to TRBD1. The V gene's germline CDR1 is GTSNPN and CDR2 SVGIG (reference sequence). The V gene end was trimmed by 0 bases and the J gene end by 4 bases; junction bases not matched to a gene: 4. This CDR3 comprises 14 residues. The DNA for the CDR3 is TGTGCCTGGAGTGTCCAGGGGGCCGGCACTGAAGCTTTCTTT. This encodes CAWSVQGAGTEAFF. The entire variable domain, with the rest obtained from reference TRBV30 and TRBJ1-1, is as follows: SQTIHQWPATLVQPVGSPLSLECTVEGTSNPNLYWYRQAAGRGLQLLFYSVGIGQISSEVPQNLSASRPQDRQFILSSKKLLLSDSGFYLCAWSVQGAGTEAFFGQGTRLTVV.

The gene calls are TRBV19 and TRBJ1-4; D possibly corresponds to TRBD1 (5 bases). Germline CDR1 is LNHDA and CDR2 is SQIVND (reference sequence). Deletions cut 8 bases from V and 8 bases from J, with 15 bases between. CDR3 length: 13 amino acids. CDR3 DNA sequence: TGTGCCAGTCGGGCGGGGGGAGCCGAAAAACTGTTTTTT. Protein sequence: CASRAGGAEKLFF.

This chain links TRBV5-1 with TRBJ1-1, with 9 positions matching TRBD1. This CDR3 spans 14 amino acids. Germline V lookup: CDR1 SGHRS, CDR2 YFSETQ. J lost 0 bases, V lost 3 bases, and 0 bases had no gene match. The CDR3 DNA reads TGCGCCAGCAGCTGGGACAGGGTGAACACTGAAGCTTTCTTT. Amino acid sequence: CASSWDRVNTEAFF.

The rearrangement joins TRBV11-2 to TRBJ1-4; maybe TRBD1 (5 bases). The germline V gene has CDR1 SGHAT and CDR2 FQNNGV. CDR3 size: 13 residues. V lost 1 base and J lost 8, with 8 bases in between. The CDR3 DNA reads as TGTGCCAGCAGCTTAGCCGCAGGGGAAAAACTGTTTTTT. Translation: CASSLAAGEKLFF.

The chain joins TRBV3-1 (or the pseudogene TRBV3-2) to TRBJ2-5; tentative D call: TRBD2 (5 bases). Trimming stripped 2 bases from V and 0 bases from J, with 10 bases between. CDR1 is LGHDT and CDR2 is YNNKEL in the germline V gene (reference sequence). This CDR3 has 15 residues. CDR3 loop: CASSQLAGDQETQYF. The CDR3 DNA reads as TGTGCCAGCAGCCAACTAGCTGGAGACCAAGAGACCCAGTACTTC.

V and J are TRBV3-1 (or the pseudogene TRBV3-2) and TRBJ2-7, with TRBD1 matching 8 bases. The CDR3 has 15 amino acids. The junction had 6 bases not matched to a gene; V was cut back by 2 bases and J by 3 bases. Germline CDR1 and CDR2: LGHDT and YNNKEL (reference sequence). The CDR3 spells CASSQSDGQGYEQYF. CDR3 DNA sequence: TGTGCCAGCAGCCAATCCGACGGACAGGGCTACGAGCAGTACTTC.

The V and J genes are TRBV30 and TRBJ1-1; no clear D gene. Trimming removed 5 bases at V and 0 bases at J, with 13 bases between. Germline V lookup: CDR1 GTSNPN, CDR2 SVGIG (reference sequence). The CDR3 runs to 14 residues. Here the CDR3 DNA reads TGTGCCTGGGCCAGAGGCGGCTTGAACACTGAAGCTTTCTTT. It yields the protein CAWARGGLNTEAFF.

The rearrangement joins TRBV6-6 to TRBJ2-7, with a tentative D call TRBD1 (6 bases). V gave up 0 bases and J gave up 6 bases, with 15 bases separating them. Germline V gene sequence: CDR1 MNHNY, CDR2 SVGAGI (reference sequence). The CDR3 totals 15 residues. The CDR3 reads CASSYSNRDKGEQYF. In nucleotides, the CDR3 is TGTGCCAGCAGTTACTCGAATAGGGACAAGGGCGAGCAGTACTTC.

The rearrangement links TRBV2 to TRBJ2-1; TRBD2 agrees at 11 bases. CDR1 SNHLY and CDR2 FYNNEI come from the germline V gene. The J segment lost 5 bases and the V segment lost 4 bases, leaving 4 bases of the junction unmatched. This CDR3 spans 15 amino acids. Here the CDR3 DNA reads TGTGCCAGCAGTGGTACTAGCGGGGGACACAATGAGCAGTTCTTC. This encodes CASSGTSGGHNEQFF.

CDR3 sequence (DNA): TGTGCCAGCAGCTTGGGACAGACCCAAGAGACCCAGTACTTC. It encodes CASSLGQTQETQYF. The chain is built from TRBV5-6 and TRBJ2-5, with D possibly TRBD1 on 5 matching bases. V lost 0 bases, J lost 1 base, and 7 bases lay in between. Germline lookup yields CDR1 SGHDT and CDR2 YYEEEE. This CDR3 region has 14 residues. The complete variable domain, with remaining parts taken from reference TRBV5-6 and TRBJ2-5, reads DAGVTQSPTHLIKTRGQQVTLRCSPKSGHDTVSWYQQALGQGPQFIFQYYEEEERQRGNFPDRFSGHQFPNYSSELNVNALLLGDSALYLCASSLGQTQETQYFGPGTRLLVL.

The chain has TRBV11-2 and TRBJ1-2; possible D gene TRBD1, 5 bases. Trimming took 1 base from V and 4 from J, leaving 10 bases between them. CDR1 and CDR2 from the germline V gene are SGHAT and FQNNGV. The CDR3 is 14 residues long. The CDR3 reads CASSLGGTFYGYTF. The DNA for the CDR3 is TGTGCCAGCAGCTTAGGCGGGACGTTCTATGGCTACACCTTC.

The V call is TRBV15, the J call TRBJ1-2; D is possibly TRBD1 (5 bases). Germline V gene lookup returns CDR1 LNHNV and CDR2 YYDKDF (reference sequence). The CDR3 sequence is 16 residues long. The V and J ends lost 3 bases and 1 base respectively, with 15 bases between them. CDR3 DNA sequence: TGTGCCACCAGCAGGGAAGGGGAGGTGTATAACTATGGCTACACCTTC. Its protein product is CATSREGEVYNYGYTF.

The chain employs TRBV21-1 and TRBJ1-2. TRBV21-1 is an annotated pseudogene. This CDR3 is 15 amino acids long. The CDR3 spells CASSPQRSVARGYTF. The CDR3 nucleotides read TGTGCCAGCAGCCCTCAAAGGTCGGTGGCGCGGGGCTACACCTTC.

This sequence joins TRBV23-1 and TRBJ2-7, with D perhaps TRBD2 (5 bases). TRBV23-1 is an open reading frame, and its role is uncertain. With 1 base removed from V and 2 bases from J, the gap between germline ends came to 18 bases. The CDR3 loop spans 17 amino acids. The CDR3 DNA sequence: TGCGCCAGCAGTCAATACCACCGCGGACTGACTCCCTACGAGCAGTACTTC. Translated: CASSQYHRGLTPYEQYF.

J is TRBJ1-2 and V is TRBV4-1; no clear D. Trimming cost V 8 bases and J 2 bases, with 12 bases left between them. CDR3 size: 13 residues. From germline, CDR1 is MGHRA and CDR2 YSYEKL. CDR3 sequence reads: CASRRAGNYGYTF. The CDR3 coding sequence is TGCGCCAGCCGCCGGGCGGGGAACTATGGCTACACCTTC.

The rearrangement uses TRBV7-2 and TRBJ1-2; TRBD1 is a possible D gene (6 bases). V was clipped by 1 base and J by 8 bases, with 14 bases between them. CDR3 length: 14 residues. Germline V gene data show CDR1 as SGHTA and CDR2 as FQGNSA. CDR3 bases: TGTGCCAGCAGCTTAGAAGCCCGAGGGGGAGGCTACACCTTC. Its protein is CASSLEARGGGYTF.

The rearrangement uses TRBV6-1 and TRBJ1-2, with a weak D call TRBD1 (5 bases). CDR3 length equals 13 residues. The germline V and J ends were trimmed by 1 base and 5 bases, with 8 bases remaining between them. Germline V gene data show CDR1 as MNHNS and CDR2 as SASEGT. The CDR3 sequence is CASSEGTYYGYTF. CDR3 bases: TGTGCCAGCAGTGAAGGGACATATTATGGCTACACCTTC.

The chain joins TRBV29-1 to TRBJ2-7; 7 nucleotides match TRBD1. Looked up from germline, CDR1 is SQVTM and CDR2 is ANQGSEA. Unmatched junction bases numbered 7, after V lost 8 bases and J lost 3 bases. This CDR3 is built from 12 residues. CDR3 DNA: TGCAGCATTACAGGGGATCTCTACGAGCAGTACTTC. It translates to CSITGDLYEQYF.

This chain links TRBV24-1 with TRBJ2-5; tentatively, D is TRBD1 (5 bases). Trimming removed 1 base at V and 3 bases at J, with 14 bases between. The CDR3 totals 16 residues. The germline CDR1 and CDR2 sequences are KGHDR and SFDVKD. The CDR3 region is CATSDLRAGHEETQYF. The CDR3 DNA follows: TGTGCCACCAGTGATTTAAGGGCAGGGCATGAAGAGACCCAGTACTTC.

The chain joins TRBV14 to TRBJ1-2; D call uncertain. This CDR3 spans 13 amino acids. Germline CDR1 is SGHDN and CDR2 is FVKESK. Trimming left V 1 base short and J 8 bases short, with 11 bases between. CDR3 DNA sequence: TGTGCCAGCAGCCAAGTGTCAGCGGGAGGCTACACCTTC. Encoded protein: CASSQVSAGGYTF.

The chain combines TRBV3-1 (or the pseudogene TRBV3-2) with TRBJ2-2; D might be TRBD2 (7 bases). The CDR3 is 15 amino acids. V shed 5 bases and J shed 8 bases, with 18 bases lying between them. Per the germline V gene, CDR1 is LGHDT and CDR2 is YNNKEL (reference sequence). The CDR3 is CASSLAGATRGELFF. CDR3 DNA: TGTGCCAGCAGCTTGGCGGGGGCCACGAGGGGGGAGCTGTTTTTT.

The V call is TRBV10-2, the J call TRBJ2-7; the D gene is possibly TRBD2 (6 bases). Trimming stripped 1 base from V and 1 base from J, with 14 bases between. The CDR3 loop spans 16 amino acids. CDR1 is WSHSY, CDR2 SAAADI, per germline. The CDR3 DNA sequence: TGCGCCAGCAGTGAGTGGCGGGGAAAGGGATCCTACGAGCAGTACTTC. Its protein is CASSEWRGKGSYEQYF.

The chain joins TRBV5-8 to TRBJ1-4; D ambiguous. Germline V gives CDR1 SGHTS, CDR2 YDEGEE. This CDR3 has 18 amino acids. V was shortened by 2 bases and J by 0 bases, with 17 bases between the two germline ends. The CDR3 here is CASSLLGRSRATNEKLFF. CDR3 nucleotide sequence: TGTGCCAGCAGCTTACTCGGACGCTCGAGGGCAACTAATGAAAAACTGTTTTTT.